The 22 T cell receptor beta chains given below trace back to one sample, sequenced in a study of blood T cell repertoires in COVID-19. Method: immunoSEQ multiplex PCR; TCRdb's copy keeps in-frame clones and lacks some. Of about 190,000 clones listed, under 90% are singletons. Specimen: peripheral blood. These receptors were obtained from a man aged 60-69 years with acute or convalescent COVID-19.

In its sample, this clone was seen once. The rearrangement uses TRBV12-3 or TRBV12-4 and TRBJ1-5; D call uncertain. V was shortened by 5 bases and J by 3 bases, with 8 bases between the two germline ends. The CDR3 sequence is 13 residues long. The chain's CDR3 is CASSRAFNQPQHF. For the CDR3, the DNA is TGTGCCAGCAGTCGCGCCTTCAATCAGCCCCAGCATTTT.

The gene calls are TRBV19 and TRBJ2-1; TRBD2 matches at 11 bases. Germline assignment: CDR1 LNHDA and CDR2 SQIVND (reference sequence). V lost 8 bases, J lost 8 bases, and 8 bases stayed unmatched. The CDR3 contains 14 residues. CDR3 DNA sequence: TGTGCCAGTGGCCGACTAGCGGGAATCGATGAGCAGTTCTTC. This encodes CASGRLAGIDEQFF. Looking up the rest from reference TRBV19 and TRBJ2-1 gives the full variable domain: DGGITQSPKYLFRKEGQNVTLSCEQNLNHDAMYWYRQDPGQGLRLIYYSQIVNDFQKGDIAEGYSVSREKKESFPLTVTSAQKNPTAFYLCASGRLAGIDEQFFGPGTRLTVL.

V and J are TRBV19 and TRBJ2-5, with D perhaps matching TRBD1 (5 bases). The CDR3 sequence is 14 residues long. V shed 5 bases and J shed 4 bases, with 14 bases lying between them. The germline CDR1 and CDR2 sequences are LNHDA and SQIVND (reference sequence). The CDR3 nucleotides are TGTGCCAGTAGTCCACCAGGGTGGAGAGAGACCCAGTACTTC. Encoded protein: CASSPPGWRETQYF.

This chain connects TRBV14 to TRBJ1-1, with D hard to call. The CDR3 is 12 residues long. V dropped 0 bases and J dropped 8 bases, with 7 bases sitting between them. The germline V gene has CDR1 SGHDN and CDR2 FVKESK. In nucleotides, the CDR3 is TGTGCCAGCAGCCAAGATTACCGGGAAGCTTTCTTT. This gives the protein CASSQDYREAFF.

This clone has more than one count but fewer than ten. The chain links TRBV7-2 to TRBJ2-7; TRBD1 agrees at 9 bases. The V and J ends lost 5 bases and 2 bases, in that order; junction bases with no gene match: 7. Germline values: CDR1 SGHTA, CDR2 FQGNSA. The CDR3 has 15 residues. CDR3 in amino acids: CASSLYRTGAYEQYF. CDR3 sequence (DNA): TGTGCCAGCAGCCTCTATCGGACAGGGGCCTACGAGCAGTACTTC.

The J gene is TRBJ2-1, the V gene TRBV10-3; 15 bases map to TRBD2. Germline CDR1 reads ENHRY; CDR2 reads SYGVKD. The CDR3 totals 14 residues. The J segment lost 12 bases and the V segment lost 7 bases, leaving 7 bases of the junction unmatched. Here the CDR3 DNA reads TGTGCCATCACCTCTGGGACTAGCGGGGGGACGCAGTTCTTC. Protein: CAITSGTSGGTQFF.

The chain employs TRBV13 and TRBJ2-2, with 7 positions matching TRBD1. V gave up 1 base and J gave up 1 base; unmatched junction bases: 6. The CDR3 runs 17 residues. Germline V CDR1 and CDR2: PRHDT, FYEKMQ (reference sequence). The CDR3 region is CASSLVMGQLNTGELFF. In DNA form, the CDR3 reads TGTGCCAGCAGCTTAGTTATGGGACAGCTGAACACCGGGGAGCTGTTTTTT.

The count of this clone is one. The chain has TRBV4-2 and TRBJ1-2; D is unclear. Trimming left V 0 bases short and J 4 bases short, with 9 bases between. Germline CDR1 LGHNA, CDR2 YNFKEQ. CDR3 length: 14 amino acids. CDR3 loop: CASSQDTEFYGYTF. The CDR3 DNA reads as TGTGCCAGCAGCCAAGACACAGAATTCTATGGCTACACCTTC.

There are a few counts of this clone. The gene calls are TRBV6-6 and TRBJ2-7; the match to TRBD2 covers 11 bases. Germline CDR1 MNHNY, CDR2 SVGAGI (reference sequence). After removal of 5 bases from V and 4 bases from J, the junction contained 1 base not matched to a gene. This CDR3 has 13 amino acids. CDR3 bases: TGTGCCAGCAGTGCTAGCGGGGGGTACGAGCAGTACTTC. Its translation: CASSASGGYEQYF.

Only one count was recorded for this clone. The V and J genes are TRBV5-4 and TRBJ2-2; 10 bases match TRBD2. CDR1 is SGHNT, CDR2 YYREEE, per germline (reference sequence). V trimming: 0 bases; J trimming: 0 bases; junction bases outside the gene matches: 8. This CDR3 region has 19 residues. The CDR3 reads CASSLAPLAGSANTGELFF. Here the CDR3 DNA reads TGTGCCAGCAGCTTGGCCCCACTAGCGGGATCCGCGAACACCGGGGAGCTGTTTTTT.

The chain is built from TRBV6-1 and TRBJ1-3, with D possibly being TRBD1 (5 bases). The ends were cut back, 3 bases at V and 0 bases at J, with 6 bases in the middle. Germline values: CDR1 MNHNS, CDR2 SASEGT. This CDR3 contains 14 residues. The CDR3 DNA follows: TGTGCCAGCAGTGAGGGGCACTCTGGAAACACCATATATTTT. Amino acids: CASSEGHSGNTIYF.

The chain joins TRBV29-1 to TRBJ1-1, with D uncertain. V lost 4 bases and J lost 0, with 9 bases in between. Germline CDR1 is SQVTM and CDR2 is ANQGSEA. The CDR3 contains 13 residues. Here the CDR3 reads CSVGSEVNTEAFF. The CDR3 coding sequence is TGCAGCGTTGGTTCAGAAGTGAACACTGAAGCTTTCTTT.

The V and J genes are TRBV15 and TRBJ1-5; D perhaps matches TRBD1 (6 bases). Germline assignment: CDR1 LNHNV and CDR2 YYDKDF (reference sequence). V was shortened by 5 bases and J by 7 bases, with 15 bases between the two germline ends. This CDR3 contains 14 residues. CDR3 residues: CATSGPGAGQPQHF. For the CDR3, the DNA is TGTGCCACCAGCGGGCCAGGGGCCGGGCAGCCCCAGCATTTT.

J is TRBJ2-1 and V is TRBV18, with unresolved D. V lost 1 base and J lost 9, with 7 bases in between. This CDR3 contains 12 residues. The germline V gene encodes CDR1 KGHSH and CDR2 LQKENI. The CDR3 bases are TGTGCCAGCTCACCACTCCACACTGAGCAGTTCTTC. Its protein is CASSPLHTEQFF.

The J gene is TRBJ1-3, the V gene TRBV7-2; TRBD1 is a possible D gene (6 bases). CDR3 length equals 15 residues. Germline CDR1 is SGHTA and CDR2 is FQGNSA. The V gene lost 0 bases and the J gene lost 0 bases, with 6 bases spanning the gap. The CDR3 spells CASSLAGGSGNTIYF. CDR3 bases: TGTGCCAGCAGCTTAGCAGGGGGCTCTGGAAACACCATATATTTT. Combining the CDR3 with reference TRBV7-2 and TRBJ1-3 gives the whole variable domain GAGVSQSPSNKVTEKGKDVELRCDPISGHTALYWYRQSLGQGLEFLIYFQGNSAPDKSGLPSDRFSAERTGGSVSTLTIQRTQQEDSAVYLCASSLAGGSGNTIYFGEGSWLTVV.

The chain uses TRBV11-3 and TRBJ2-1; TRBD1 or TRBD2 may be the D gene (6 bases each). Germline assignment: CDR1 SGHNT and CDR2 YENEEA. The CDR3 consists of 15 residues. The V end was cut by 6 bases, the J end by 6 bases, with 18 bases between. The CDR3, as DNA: TGTGCCAGCAGTTTACAGGGTGGGGGGTTCAATGAGCAGTTCTTC. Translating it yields CASSLQGGGFNEQFF.

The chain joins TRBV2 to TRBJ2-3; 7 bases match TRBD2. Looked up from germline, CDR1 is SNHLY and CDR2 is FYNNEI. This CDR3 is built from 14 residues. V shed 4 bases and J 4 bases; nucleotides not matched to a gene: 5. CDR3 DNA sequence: TGTGCCAGCAGTGGCGGGAGAGGGGCAGATACGCAGTATTTT. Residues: CASSGGRGADTQYF.

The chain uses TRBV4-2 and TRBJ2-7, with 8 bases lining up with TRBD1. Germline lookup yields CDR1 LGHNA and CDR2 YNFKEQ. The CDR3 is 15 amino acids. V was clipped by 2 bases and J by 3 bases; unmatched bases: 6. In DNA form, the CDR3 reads TGTGCCAGCAGCCAATATGGACAGGGTTACTACGAGCAGTACTTC. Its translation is CASSQYGQGYYEQYF.

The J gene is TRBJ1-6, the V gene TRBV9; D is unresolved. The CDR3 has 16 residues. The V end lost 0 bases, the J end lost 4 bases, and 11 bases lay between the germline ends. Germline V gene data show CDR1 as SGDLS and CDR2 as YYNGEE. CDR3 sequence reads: CASSVDAGSYNSPLHF. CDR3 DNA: TGTGCCAGCAGCGTAGATGCGGGATCTTATAATTCACCCCTCCACTTT.

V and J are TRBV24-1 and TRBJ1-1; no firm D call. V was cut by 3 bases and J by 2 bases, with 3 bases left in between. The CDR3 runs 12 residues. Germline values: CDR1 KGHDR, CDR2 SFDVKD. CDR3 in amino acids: CATSDVNTEAFF. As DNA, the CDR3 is TGTGCCACCAGTGATGTAAACACTGAAGCTTTCTTT.

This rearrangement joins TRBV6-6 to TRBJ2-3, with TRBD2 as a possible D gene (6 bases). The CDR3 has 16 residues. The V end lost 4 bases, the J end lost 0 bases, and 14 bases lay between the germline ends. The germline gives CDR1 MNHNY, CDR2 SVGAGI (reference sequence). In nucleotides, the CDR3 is TGTGCCAGCAGTTCCCGTAGCGGAACGAGCACAGATACGCAGTATTTT. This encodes CASSSRSGTSTDTQYF.

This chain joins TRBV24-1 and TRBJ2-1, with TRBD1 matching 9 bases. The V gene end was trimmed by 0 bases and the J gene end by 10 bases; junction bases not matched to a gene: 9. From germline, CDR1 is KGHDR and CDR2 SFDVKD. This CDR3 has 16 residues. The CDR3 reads CATSDLGTGLPGEQFF. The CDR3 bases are TGTGCCACCAGTGATTTGGGGACAGGGCTTCCGGGGGAGCAGTTCTTC.